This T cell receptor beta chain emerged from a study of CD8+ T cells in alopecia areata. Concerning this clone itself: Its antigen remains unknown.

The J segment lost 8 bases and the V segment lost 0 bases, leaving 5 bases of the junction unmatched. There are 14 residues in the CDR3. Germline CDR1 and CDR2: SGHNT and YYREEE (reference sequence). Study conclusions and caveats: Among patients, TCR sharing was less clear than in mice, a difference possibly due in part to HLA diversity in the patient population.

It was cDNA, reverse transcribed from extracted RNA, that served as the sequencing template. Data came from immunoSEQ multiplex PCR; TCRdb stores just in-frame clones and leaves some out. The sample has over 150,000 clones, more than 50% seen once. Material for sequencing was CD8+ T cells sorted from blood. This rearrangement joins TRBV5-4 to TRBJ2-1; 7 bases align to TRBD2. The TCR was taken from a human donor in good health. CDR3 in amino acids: CASSLDRGEDEQFF. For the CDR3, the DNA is TGTGCCAGCAGCTTGGACCGGGGGGAGGATGAGCAGTTCTTC.